The clone carrying this TCR beta chain was recorded many times. What it recognizes is unknown. This CDR3 spans 15 amino acids. CDR1 SGHRS and CDR2 YFSETQ come from the germline V gene. V dropped 0 bases and J dropped 8 bases, with 17 bases sitting between them. Researchers barred patients who had uncontrolled infection, other autoimmune disease, pregnancy or lactation. The sample comes from a study of T cells in Graves' hyperthyroidism and ophthalmopathy. Study-level results: Among clonotypes expanded in thyroid above 0.001, most were also found in blood.

Using RNA transcripts as the source, TCR beta CDR3 regions were amplified. The HTBI primer set served for first-round RT-PCR of the TCR CDR3. TCRdb re-called the multiplex PCR reads with MiXCR, one entry per CDR3 protein. The sample holds under 350,000 distinct CDR3 sequences, 21% seen once. The V and J genes are TRBV5-1 and TRBJ1-1; no reliable D call. Sequenced sample: blood. The TCR originated in a woman aged 45-65 years with Graves' hyperthyroidism. The CDR3 nucleotides read TGCGCCAGCAGCTTGGGTGGTACCGGGCCCCTGGAAGCTTTCTTT. This gives the protein CASSLGGTGPLEAFF.